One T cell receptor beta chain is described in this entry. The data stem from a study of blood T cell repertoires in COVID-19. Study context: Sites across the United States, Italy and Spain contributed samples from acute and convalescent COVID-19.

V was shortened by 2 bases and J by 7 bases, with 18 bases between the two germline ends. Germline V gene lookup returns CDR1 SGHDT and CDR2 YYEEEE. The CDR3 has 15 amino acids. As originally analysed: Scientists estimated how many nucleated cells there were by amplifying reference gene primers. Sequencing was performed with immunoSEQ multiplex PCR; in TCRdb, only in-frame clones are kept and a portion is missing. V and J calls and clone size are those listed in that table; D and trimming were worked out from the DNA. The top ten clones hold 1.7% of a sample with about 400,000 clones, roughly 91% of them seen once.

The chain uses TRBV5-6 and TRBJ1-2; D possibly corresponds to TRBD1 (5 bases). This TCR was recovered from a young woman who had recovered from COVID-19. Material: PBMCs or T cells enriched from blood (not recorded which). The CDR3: CASSFGTGGMSGYTF. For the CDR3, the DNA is TGTGCCAGCAGCTTCGGGACCGGGGGAATGTCTGGCTACACCTTC.